Sequencing of this T cell receptor (beta chain) was carried out in a study of shared clonotypes between healthy human individuals. The overall study: Three CD4 naive, three CD4 memory, two CD8 naive and one CD8 memory plate were used per donor.

Study-wide findings and caveats: Non-shared clonotypes were found to have lower generation probabilities than the clonotypes that were shared by all four of the sorted-subset donors. About 5% of naive CD4 clonotypes were shared across a handful of donors.

The CDR3 totals 13 residues. Germline assignment: CDR1 SGHRS and CDR2 YFSETQ. Trimming cost V 4 bases and J 4 bases; bases outside gene matches: 4. Concerning this clone: Its target is unknown.

Execution of the assay was at deep level. Sequencing was performed with immunoSEQ multiplex PCR; in TCRdb, only in-frame clones are kept and a portion is missing. Here the sample spans 650,000 to 750,000 clones, about two thirds being singletons. This sequence was found in a woman aged 25 to 39 in good health. This chain uses TRBV5-1 with TRBJ1-1; 7 nucleotides align to TRBD1. What was sequenced was memory CD4+ T cells sorted from blood. Described subset: CD45RA-negative fraction. As DNA, the CDR3 is TGCGCCAGCAGCCGACAGGGATCCACTGAAGCTTTCTTT. It codes for CASSRQGSTEAFF.